This T cell receptor (beta chain) was recovered during a study of blood T cell repertoires in COVID-19. Study at large: Samples representing acute and convalescent COVID-19 were sourced from the United States, Italy and Spain.

Study processing details: Quantification of nucleated cells was approximated via reference gene primer amplification. The data were produced by immunoSEQ multiplex PCR, yet TCRdb's version contains in-frame clones alone and is incomplete. Clonal size and the V and J genes are those of that table, whereas D and trimming came from the DNA. This table has over 200,000 clones, over 70% appearing once. With V trimmed by 6 bases and J by 1 base, 9 bases remained unmatched. The germline V gene encodes CDR1 LNHDA and CDR2 SQIVND (reference sequence). The CDR3 length is 19 residues. V is TRBV19 and J is TRBJ2-1; TRBD2 matches 16 bases. The sequenced material came from peripheral blood. The source of this sequence is a man aged 40-55 years with active or convalescent COVID-19. The CDR3 DNA follows: TGTGCCAGTAGACGAGGGACTAGCGGGGGGGCCGGGTCCTACAATGAGCAGTTCTTC. Translation: CASRRGTSGGAGSYNEQFF.